This TCR beta chain was obtained from a study of vaccination and CD4 T cells after COVID-19. General observations from the study: With convalescent patients, a median about 86% of reactive clones emerged solely after vaccination.

Specified treatment: 10-day PBMC culture with coronavirus spike peptide pools or control peptides (ViraFEST assay). This clonotype was recorded only once. Its antigen is not identified. CDR3 size: 14 residues. Deletions cut 6 bases from V and 6 bases from J, with 21 bases between. The germline gives CDR1 DFQATT, CDR2 SNEGSKA (reference sequence). With the Oncomine TCR Beta short-read assay, DNA from cultured CD4+ T cells was sequenced. TCRdb re-derived calls from the PCR reads in MiXCR, one entry per CDR3 protein. The table includes around 15,000 distinct CDR3 sequences, roughly half detected once. Sequencing used CD4+ T cells from blood, cultured in vitro. This chain joins TRBV20-1 and TRBJ2-7, with a weak D call TRBD1 (6 bases). This sequence originates from a human donor who had recovered from COVID-19. The CDR3 nucleotides read TGCAGTGCCATGGACAGCCGCGCACTCTGCGAGCAGTACTTC. This gives the protein CSAMDSRALCEQYF.